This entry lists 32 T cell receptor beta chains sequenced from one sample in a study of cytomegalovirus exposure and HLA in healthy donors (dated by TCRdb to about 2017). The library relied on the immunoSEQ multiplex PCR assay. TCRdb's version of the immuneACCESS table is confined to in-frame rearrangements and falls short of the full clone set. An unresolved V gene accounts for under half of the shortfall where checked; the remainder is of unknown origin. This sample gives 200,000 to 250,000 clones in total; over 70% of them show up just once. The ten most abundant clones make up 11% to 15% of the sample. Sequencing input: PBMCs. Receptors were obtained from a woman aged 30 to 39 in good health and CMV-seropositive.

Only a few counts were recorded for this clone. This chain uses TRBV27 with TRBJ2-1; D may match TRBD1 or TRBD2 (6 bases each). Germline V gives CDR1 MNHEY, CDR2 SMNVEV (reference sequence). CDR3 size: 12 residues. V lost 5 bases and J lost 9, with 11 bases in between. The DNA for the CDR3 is TGTGCCAGCAGTCCACAGGGAGGTGAGCAGTTCTTC. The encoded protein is CASSPQGGEQFF.

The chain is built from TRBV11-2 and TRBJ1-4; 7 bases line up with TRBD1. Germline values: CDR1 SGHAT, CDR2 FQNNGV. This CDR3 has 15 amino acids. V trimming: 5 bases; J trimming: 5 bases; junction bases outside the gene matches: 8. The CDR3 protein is CASSQRGQANEKLFF. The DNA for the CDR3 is TGTGCCAGCAGCCAACGAGGACAGGCCAATGAAAAACTGTTTTTT.

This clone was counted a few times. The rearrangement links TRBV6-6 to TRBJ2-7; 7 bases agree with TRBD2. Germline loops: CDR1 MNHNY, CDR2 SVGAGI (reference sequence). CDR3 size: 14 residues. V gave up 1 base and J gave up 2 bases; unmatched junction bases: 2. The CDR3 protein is CASSYWTSTYEQYF. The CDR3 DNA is TGTGCCAGCAGTTACTGGACTAGTACCTACGAGCAGTACTTC.

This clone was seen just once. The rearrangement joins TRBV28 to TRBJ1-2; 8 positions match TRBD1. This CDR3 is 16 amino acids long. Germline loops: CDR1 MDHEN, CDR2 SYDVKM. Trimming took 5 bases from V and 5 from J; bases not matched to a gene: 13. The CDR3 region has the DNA TGTGCCAGCAGTCTCTCCTCCTCAGGGGGCTTTTATGGCTACACCTTC. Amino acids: CASSLSSSGGFYGYTF.

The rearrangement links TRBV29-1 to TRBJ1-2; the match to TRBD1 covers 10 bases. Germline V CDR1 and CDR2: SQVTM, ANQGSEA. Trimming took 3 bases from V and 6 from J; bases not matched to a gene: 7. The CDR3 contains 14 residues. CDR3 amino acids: CSVDPGTGVDGYTF. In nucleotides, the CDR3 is TGCAGCGTTGACCCCGGGACAGGGGTGGATGGCTACACCTTC.

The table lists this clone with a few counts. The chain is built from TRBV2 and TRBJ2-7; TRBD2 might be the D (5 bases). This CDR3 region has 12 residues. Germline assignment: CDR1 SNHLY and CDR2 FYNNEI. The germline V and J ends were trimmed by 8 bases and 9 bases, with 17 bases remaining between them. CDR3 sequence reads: CASRRATSGQYF. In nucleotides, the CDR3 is TGTGCCAGCCGGCGGGCTACGAGCGGGCAGTACTTC.

In DNA, the CDR3 is TGTGCCAGCAGTTTAGGCTTCACTCGGGAAAAACTGTTTTTT. It encodes CASSLGFTREKLFF. The gene calls are TRBV27 and TRBJ1-4, with D hard to call. Germline loops: CDR1 MNHEY, CDR2 SMNVEV (reference sequence). This CDR3 has 14 residues. V shed 2 bases and J shed 8 bases, with 12 bases lying between them.

CDR3 bases: TGCAGCGTTGAGGCCTCCTTTACGGCTGAAGCTTTCTTT. It encodes CSVEASFTAEAFF. The chain combines TRBV29-1 with TRBJ1-1; D is undetermined. The V gene lost 3 bases and the J gene lost 6 bases, with 14 bases spanning the gap. Germline V gene sequence: CDR1 SQVTM, CDR2 ANQGSEA. This CDR3 has 13 amino acids.

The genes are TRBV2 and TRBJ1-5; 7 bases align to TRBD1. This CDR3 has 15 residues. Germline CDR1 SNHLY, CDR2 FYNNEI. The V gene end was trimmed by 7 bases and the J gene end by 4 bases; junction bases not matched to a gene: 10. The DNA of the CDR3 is TGTGCCAGCAAAGGGGGCGCCGAGTTGAATCAGCCCCAGCATTTT. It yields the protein CASKGGAELNQPQHF.

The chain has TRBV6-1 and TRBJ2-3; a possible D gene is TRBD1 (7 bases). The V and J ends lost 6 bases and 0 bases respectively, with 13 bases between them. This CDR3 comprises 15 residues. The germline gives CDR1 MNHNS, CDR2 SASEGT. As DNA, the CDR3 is TGTGCCAGCAGCCTCAGGGGGGTTAGCACAGATACGCAGTATTTT. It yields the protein CASSLRGVSTDTQYF.

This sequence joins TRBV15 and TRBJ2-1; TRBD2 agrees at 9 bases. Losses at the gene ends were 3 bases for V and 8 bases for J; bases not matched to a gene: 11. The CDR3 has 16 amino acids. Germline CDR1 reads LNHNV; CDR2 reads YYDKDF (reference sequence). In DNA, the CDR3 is TGTGCCACCAGCAGTCGTAGCGGGAGAAGGGCGTATGAGCAGTTCTTC. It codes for CATSSRSGRRAYEQFF.

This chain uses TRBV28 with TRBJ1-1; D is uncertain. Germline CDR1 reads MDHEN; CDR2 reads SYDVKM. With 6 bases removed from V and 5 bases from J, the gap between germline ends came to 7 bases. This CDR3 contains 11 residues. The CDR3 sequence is CASRDRTEAFF. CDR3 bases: TGTGCCAGCAGGGATAGGACTGAAGCTTTCTTT.

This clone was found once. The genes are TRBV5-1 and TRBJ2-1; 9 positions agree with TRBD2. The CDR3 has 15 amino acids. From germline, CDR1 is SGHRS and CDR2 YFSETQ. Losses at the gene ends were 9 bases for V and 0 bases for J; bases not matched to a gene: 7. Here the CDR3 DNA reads TGCGCCACCGCCCTTAGCGGGAGCTCCTACAATGAGCAGTTCTTC. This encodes CATALSGSSYNEQFF.

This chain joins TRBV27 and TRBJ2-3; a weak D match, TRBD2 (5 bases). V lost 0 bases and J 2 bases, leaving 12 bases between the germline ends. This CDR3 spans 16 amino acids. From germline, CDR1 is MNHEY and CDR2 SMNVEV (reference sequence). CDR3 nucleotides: TGTGCCAGCAGTTTATCAGGACTCATAAACACAGATACGCAGTATTTT. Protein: CASSLSGLINTDTQYF.

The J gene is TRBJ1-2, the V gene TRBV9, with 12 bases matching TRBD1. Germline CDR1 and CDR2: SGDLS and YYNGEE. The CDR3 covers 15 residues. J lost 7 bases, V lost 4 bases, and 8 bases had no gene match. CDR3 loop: CASSIGTGGLIGYTF. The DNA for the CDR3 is TGTGCCAGCAGCATCGGGACAGGGGGCCTGATTGGCTACACCTTC.

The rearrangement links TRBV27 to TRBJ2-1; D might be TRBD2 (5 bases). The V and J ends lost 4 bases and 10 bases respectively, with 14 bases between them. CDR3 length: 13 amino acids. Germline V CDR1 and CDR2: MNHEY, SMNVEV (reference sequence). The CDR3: CASSSYTRYEQFF. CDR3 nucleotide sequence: TGTGCCAGCAGTTCCTACACTAGATACGAGCAGTTCTTC.

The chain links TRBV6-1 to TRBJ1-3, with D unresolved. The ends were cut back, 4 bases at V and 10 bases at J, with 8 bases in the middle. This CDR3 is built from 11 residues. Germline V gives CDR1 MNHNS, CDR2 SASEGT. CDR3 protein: CASSGLGTIYF. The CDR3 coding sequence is TGTGCCAGCAGTGGTCTAGGGACCATATATTTT.

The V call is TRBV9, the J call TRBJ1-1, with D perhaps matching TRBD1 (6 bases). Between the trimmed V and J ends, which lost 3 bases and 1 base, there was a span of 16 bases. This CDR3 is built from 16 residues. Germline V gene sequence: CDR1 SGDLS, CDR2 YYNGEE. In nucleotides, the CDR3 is TGTGCCAGCAGCGCCACCCGACAGGCGGCGAACACTGAAGCTTTCTTT. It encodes CASSATRQAANTEAFF.

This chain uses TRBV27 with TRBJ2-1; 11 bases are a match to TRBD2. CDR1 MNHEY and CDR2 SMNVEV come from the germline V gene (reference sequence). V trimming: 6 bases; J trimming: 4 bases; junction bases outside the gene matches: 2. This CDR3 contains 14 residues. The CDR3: CASSSSGRYNEQFF. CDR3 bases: TGTGCCAGCAGCTCTAGCGGGAGGTACAATGAGCAGTTCTTC.

The CDR3 sequence is CASSLAGGTPEDGQETQYF. For the CDR3, the DNA is TGTGCCAGCAGCTTGGCGGGCGGAACCCCGGAGGATGGACAAGAGACCCAGTACTTC. The chain combines TRBV5-6 with TRBJ2-5, with D possibly being TRBD2 (5 bases). The CDR3 is 19 amino acids. CDR1 and CDR2 (germline): SGHDT, YYEEEE. V was cut by 0 bases and J by 2 bases, with 23 bases left in between. The full variable domain, completed using reference TRBV5-6 and TRBJ2-5, is DAGVTQSPTHLIKTRGQQVTLRCSPKSGHDTVSWYQQALGQGPQFIFQYYEEEERQRGNFPDRFSGHQFPNYSSELNVNALLLGDSALYLCASSLAGGTPEDGQETQYFGPGTRLLVL.

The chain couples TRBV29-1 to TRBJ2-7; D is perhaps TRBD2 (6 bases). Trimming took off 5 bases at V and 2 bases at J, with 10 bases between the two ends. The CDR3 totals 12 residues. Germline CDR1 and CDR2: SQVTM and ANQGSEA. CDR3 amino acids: CSVRRAAYEQYF. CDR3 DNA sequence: TGCAGCGTTAGGAGGGCAGCCTACGAGCAGTACTTC.

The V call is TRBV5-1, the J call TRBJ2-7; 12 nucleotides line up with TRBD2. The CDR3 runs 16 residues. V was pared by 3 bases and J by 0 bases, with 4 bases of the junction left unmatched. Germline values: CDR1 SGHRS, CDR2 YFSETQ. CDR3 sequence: CASSSWTSGISYEQYF. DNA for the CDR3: TGCGCCAGCAGCTCCTGGACTAGCGGGATCTCCTACGAGCAGTACTTC.

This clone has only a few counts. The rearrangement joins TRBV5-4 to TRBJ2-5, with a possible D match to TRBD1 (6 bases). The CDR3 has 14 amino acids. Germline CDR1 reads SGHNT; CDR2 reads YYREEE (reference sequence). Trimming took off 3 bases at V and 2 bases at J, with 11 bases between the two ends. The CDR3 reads CASSSGTPQETQYF. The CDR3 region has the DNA TGTGCCAGCAGCTCCGGGACACCACAAGAGACCCAGTACTTC.

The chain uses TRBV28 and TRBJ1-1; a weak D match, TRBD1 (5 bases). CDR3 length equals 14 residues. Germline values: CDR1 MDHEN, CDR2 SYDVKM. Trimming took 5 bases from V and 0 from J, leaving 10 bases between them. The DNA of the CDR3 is TGTGCCAGCAGTAGGGACGGACTGAACACTGAAGCTTTCTTT. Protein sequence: CASSRDGLNTEAFF. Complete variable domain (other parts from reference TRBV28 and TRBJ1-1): DVKVTQSSRYLVKRTGEKVFLECVQDMDHENMFWYRQDPGLGLRLIYFSYDVKMKEKGDIPEGYSVSREKKERFSLILESASTNQTSMYLCASSRDGLNTEAFFGQGTRLTVV.

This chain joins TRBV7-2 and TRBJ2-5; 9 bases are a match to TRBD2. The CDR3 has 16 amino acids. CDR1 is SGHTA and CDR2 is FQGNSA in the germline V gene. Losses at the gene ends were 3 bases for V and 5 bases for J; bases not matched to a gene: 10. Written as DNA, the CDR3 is TGTGCCAGCAGCTTCCTGGCGGGAGGGCCGGGGGAGACCCAGTACTTC. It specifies CASSFLAGGPGETQYF.

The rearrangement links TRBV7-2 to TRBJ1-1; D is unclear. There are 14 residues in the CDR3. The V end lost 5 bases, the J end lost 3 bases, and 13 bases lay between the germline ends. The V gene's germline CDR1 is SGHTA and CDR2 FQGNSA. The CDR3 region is CASSRRVQDTEAFF. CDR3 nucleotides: TGTGCCAGCAGCCGACGGGTGCAGGACACTGAAGCTTTCTTT.

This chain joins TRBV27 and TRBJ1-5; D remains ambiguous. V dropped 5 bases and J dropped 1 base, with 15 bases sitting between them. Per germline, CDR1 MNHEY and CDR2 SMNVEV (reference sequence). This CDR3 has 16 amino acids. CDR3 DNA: TGTGCCAGCAGTCCAGGCACAGACGGAAGCAATCAGCCCCAGCATTTT. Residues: CASSPGTDGSNQPQHF.

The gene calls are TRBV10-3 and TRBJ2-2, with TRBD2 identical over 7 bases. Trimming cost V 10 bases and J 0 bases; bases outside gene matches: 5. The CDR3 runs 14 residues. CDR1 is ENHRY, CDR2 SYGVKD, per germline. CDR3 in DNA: TGTGCCAGCAAAGCGGGACCGAACACCGGGGAGCTGTTTTTT. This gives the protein CASKAGPNTGELFF.

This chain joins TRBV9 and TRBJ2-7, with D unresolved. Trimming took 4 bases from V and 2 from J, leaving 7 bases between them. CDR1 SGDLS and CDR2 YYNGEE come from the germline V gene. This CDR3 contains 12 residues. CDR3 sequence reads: CASSQAPYEQYF. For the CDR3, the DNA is TGTGCCAGCAGCCAAGCACCCTACGAGCAGTACTTC.

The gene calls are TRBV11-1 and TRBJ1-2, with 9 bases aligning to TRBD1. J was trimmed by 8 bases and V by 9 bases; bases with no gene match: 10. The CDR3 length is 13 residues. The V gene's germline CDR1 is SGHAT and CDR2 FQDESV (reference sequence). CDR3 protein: CASARDRDVGYTF. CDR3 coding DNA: TGTGCCAGTGCCCGGGACAGGGACGTCGGCTACACCTTC.

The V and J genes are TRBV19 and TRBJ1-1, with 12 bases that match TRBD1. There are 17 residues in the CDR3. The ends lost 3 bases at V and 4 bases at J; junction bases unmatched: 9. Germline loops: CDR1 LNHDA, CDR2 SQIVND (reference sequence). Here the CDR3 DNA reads TGTGCCAGTAGTATCTTCGGGACAGGGGGCGCGAGCACTGAAGCTTTCTTT. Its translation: CASSIFGTGGASTEAFF.

The CDR3 DNA reads TGCAGCGTTGCCCGGTTGAGGGTACCGAACACTGAAGCTTTCTTT. Its translation is CSVARLRVPNTEAFF. The chain recombines TRBV29-1 with TRBJ1-1; D gene uncertain. The CDR3 runs to 15 residues. Germline CDR1 is SQVTM and CDR2 is ANQGSEA. Trimming pared 4 bases from V and 1 base from J, leaving 16 bases between.